This TCR beta chain was profiled in a study of vaccination effects on CD4 cells after COVID-19. Some clones are missing from TCRdb's copy, which holds only in-frame ones; the method was immunoSEQ multiplex PCR. The sample lists about 40,000 clones; 65% to 75% were seen once. The germline V gene encodes CDR1 DFQATT and CDR2 SNEGSKA (reference sequence). V was trimmed by 3 bases and J by 5 bases, leaving 16 bases between them. The CDR3 length is 14 residues. Culture lasted about nine days before CD4+ T cell isolation. Each participant received a vaccine that was either BNT162b2 or mRNA-1273, given as two doses. Vaccinated participants had no history of SARS-CoV-2 infection and tested negative for nucleocapsid antibodies. A half-volume exchange with IL-2 medium occurred on days 3 and 7. This clone was counted a few times. Its antigen is as yet unknown. The study's findings and limits: There were few convalescent patients in the study and no early post-infection timepoints. Clones arising from infection and from vaccination showed marked clonal contraction late after vaccination.

J is TRBJ1-2 and V is TRBV20-1, with a tentative D call TRBD1 (6 bases). The source was CD4+ T cells from PBMCs cultured without peptide, collected after COVID-19 vaccination. This TCR came from a human donor who received a COVID-19 vaccine. The chain's CDR3 is CSASTGGQGYGYTF. The CDR3 nucleotides read TGCAGTGCTAGTACCGGGGGGCAGGGTTATGGCTACACCTTC.